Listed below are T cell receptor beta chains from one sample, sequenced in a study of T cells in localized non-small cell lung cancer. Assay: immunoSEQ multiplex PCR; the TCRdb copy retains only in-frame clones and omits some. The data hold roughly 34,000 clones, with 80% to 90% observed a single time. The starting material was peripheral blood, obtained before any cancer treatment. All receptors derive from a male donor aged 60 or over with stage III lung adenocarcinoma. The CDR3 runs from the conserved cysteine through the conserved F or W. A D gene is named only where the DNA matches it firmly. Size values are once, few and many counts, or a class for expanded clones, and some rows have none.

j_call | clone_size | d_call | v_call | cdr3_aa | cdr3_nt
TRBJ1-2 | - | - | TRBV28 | CASSLSGNRYGYTF | TGTGCCAGCAGTTTATCGGGGAACCGCTATGGCTACACCTTC
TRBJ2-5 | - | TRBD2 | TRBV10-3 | CAISDPSGGRETQYF | TGTGCCATCAGCGACCCTAGCGGGGGGCGAGAGACCCAGTACTTC
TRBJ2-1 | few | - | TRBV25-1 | CASSPTKGGGSYNEQFF | TGTGCCAGCAGCCCCACCAAGGGTGGGGGCTCCTACAATGAGCAGTTCTTC
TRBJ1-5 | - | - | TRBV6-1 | CASSEGPGPQPQHF | TGTGCCAGCAGTGAAGGCCCGGGCCCTCAGCCCCAGCATTTT
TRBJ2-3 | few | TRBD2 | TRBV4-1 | CASSLAAGSSTDTQYF | TGCGCCAGCAGCCTCGCAGCGGGGTCTAGCACAGATACGCAGTATTTT
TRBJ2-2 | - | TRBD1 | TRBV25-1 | CASSENRGKAGELFF | TGTGCCAGCAGTGAGAACAGGGGAAAGGCCGGGGAGCTGTTTTTT
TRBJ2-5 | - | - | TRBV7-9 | CASSLHVWGRPQETQYF | TGTGCCAGCAGCTTACACGTTTGGGGCAGGCCGCAAGAGACCCAGTACTTC
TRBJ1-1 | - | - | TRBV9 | CASSPSATEAFF | TGTGCCAGCAGCCCCTCGGCCACTGAAGCTTTCTTT
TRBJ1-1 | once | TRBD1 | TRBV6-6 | CASSKDRAGTEAFF | TGTGCCAGCAGTAAAGACAGGGCCGGCACTGAAGCTTTCTTT
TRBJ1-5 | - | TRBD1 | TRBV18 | CASSRQGGNQPQHF | TGTGCCAGCTCACGACAGGGTGGCAATCAGCCCCAGCATTTT
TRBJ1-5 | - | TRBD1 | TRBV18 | CASSPGRDRGFVQPQHF | TGTGCCAGCTCACCGGGCCGGGACAGGGGCTTTGTGCAGCCCCAGCATTTT
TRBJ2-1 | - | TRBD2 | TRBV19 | CASSIASGGAGEQFF | TGTGCCAGTAGTATAGCTAGCGGGGGGGCCGGGGAGCAGTTCTTC
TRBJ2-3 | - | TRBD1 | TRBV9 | CASSQAGQATDTQYF | TGTGCCAGCAGCCAAGCAGGACAGGCCACAGATACGCAGTATTTT
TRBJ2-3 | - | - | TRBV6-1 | CASTSSGRSTDTQYF | TGTGCCAGCACCAGCAGCGGACGGAGCACAGATACGCAGTATTTT
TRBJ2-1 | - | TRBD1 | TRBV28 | CASSLGQGWNWFF | TGTGCCAGCAGTTTAGGACAGGGTTGGAATTGGTTCTTC
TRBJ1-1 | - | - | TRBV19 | CASSIGGYTEAFF | TGTGCCAGTAGTATCGGAGGTTACACTGAAGCTTTCTTT
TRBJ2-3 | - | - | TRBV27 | CASSFSRQRSTDTQYF | TGTGCCAGCAGTTTTAGCCGACAGAGAAGCACAGATACGCAGTATTTT
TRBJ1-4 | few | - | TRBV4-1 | CASSQEESGRNEKLFF | TGCGCCAGCAGCCAAGAAGAATCAGGCAGAAATGAAAAACTGTTTTTT
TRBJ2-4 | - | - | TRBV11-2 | CASRGISRGAKNIQYF | TGTGCCAGCAGGGGTATCAGCCGGGGTGCCAAAAACATTCAGTACTTC
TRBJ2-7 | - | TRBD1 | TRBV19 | CASARDRDSYEQYF | TGTGCCAGTGCCCGGGACAGGGATTCCTACGAGCAGTACTTC
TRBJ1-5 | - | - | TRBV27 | CASSLKGIRRGDGNQPQHF | TGTGCCAGCAGTTTAAAGGGCATTAGGCGGGGGGATGGCAATCAGCCCCAGCATTTT
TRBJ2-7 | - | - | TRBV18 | CASSPSRSDEQYF | TGTGCCAGCTCACCGAGCAGGTCCGACGAGCAGTACTTC
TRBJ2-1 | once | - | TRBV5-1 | CASTQGAQEFF | TGCGCCAGCACCCAAGGGGCCCAGGAGTTCTTC
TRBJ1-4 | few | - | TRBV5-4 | CASSLAGAEEKLFF | TGTGCCAGCAGCTTGGCGGGGGCGGAAGAAAAACTGTTTTTT
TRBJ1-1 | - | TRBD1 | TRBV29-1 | CSVVDRGHTEAFF | TGCAGCGTTGTAGATAGGGGGCACACTGAAGCTTTCTTT
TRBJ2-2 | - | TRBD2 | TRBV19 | CASSNWAGVRTGELFF | TGTGCCAGTAGTAACTGGGCGGGAGTTCGAACCGGGGAGCTGTTTTTT
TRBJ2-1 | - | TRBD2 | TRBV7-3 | CASSSLAGAGAAYNEQFF | TGTGCCAGCAGCTCGCTAGCGGGGGCAGGGGCAGCGTACAATGAGCAGTTCTTC
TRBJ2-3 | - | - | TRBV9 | CASSAVDTQYF | TGTGCCAGCAGCGCTGTTGATACGCAGTATTTT
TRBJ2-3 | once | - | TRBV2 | CASRELALGTDTQYF | TGTGCCAGCAGGGAACTAGCTCTGGGCACAGATACGCAGTATTTT
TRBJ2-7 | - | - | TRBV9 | CASSVGGSSSYEQYF | TGTGCCAGCAGCGTAGGGGGCAGTAGCTCCTACGAGCAGTACTTC
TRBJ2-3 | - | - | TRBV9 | CASSVEVVYTDTQYF | TGTGCCAGCAGCGTAGAGGTGGTCTACACAGATACGCAGTATTTT
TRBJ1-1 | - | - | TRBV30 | CAWSTPLAAEAFF | TGTGCCTGGAGTACCCCCCTGGCGGCTGAAGCTTTCTTT
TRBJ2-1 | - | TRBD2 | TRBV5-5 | CASSFSLAGANEQFF | TGTGCCAGCAGCTTCTCTCTAGCGGGAGCCAATGAGCAGTTCTTC
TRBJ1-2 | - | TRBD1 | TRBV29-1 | CSVIGTGGGYTF | TGCAGCGTCATTGGGACAGGGGGGGGCTACACCTTC
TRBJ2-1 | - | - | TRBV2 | CASSPESGNEQFF | TGTGCCAGCAGCCCGGAGTCAGGGAATGAGCAGTTCTTC
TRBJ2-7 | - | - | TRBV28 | CASSKELYEQYF | TGTGCCAGCAGCAAAGAGCTTTACGAGCAGTACTTC
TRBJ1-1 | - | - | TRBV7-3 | CASGRGGDTEAFF | TGTGCCAGCGGCCGTGGGGGTGACACTGAAGCTTTCTTT
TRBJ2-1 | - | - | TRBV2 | CASSSLGGAYNEQFF | TGTGCCAGCAGTTCTTTAGGGGGAGCCTACAATGAGCAGTTCTTC
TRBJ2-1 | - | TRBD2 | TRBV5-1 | CASSLWGLANEQFF | TGCGCCAGCAGCTTGTGGGGACTAGCCAATGAGCAGTTCTTC
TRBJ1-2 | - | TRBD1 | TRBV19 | CASSIPLYRGLSGYTF | TGTGCCAGTAGTATCCCTTTATACAGGGGGCTGTCTGGCTACACCTTC
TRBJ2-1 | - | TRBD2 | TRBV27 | CASRPTSGSNHEQFF | TGTGCCAGCAGACCGACTAGCGGGAGTAATCATGAGCAGTTCTTC
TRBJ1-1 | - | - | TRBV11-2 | CASSSGGGPNTEAFF | TGTGCCAGCAGCTCCGGGGGGGGCCCGAACACTGAAGCTTTCTTT
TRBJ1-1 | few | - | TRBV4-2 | CASSQVQAEAFF | TGTGCCAGCAGCCAAGTGCAGGCTGAAGCTTTCTTT
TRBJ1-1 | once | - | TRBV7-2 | CASSPRQPLGTEAFF | TGTGCCAGCAGCCCTCGACAGCCCCTGGGTACTGAAGCTTTCTTT
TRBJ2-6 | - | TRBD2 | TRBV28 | CASSWGLAGANVLTF | TGTGCCAGCAGTTGGGGACTAGCTGGGGCCAACGTCCTGACTTTC
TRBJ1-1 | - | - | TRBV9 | CASSVLGEVTEAFF | TGTGCCAGCAGCGTGCTTGGTGAGGTCACTGAAGCTTTCTTT
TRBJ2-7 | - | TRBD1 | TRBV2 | CASSERQGKNEQYF | TGTGCCAGCAGTGAGCGACAGGGCAAAAACGAGCAGTACTTC
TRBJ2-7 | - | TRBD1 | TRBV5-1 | CASSLGGTGDEQYF | TGCGCCAGCAGCTTAGGGGGGACAGGGGACGAGCAGTACTTC
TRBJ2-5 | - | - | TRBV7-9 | CASSLPPSPSWEKETQYF | TGTGCCAGCAGCTTACCGCCTAGCCCTTCTTGGGAGAAAGAGACCCAGTACTTC
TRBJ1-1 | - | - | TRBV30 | CAWSVGSFEAFF | TGTGCCTGGAGTGTAGGGAGTTTTGAAGCTTTCTTT
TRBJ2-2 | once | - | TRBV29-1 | CSVGGLNTGELFF | TGCAGCGTTGGGGGGCTGAACACCGGGGAGCTGTTTTTT
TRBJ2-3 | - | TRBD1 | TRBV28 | CASGTSGGYGTDTQYF | TGTGCCAGCGGTACCTCAGGGGGCTATGGCACAGATACGCAGTATTTT
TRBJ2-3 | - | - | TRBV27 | CASSLTRGWTQYF | TGTGCCAGCAGTTTAACCAGGGGATGGACGCAGTATTTT
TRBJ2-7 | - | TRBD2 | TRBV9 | CASSVEASGYYEQYF | TGTGCCAGCAGCGTAGAGGCTAGCGGTTACTACGAGCAGTACTTC
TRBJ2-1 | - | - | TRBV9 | CASSVGSAGPRDEQFF | TGTGCCAGCAGCGTAGGTTCCGCAGGGCCTAGGGATGAGCAGTTCTTC
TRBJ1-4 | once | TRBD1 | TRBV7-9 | CASSPPGQGKHEKLFF | TGTGCCAGCAGCCCTCCGGGACAGGGAAAACATGAAAAACTGTTTTTT
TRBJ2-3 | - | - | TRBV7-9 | CASSLPSTGFHTDGDTQYF | TGTGCCAGCAGCCTACCCTCAACAGGGTTCCATACCGATGGAGATACGCAGTATTTT